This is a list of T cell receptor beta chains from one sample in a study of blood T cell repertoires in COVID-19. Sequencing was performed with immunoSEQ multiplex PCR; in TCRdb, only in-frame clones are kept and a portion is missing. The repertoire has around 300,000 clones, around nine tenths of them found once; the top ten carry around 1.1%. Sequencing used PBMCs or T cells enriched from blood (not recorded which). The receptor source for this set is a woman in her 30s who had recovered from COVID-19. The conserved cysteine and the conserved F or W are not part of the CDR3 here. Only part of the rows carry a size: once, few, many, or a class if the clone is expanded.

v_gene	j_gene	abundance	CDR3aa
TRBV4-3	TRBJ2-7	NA	ASSHTGANSVYEQY
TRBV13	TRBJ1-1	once	ASSSRSENTEAF
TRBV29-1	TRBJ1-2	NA	SVWGQGRGYT
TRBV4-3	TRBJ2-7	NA	ASSPTSGGRYYEQY
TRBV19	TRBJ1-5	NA	ATPSGGQVSEPQH
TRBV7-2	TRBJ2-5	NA	ASRGLGETQY
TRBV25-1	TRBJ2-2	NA	ASSVGQTNTGELF
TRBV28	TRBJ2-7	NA	ASSLFGGHHEQY
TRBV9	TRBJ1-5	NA	ASSLGQGDQPQH
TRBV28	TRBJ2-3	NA	ASSPAGRSRSGDTQY
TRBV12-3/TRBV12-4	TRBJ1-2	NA	ASSSTLGGYT
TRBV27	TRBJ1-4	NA	ASQERRAEKLF
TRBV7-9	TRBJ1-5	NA	ASSYGDSNQPQH
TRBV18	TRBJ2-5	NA	ASSPLFSENQETQY
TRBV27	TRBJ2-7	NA	ASSLSPLALTYEQY
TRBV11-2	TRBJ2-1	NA	ASSLGTSSDNEQF
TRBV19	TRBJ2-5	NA	ASKVTSFRGETQY
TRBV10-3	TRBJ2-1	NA	AISESGASAYNEQF
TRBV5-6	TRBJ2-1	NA	ASSPGQGAGHEQF
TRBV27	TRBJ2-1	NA	ASTGLRDYNNEQF
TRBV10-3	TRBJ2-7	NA	AISESGRPYEQY
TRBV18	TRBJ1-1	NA	ASSPSNTEAF
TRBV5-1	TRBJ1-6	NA	ASSLALGGTDNSPLH
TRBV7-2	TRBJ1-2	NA	ASSFTEGGYT
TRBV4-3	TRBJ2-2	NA	ASSQALAGGSNTGELF
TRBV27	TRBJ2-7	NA	ASSAHYQVEQY
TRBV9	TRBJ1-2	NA	ASSVVPGGDYGYT
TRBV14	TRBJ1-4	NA	ASSQRTGGVEKLF
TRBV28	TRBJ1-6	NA	ASSLFSGGIPNNSPLH
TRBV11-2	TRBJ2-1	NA	ASSLTGDPYNEQF
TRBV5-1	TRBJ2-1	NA	ASSLARDRVSHNEQF
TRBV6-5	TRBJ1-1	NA	ATKYRGPNTEAF
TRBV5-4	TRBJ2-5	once	ASSILGTSGRMETQY
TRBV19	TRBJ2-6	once	ASSIVGQGARGANVLT
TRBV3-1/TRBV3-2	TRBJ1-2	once	ASSQTGGANYGYT
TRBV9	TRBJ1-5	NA	ASSAGQGVDSNQPQH
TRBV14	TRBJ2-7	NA	ASSPGPRQNSYEQY
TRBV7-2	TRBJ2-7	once	ASSLQGGDYEQY
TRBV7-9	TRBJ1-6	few	ASSLRGSSDSPLH
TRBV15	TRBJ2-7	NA	ATSRVLTSGSTNEQY
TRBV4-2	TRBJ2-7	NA	ASSQDGTSGFDEQY
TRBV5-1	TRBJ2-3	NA	ASSAPGLAGGPLRNTQY
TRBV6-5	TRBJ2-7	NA	ASSSAAGDYEQY
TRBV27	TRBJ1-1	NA	AVSRGSSTEAF
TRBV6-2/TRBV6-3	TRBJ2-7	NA	ASSLPAGASHEQY
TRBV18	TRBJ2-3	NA	ASSPGMGDTQY
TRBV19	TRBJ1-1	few	ASSIARVIKNTEAF
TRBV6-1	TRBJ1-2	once	ASSERPGLYGYT
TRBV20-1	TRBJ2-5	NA	SANDGRETQY
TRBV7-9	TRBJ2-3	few	ASSPRDSGIAGDTQY
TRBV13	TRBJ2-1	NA	ASSLDPKGNEQF
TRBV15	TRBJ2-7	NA	ATSTDRGPYEQY
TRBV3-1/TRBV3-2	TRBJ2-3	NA	ASSQVAELTDTQY
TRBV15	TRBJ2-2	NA	ATSGGTSGLGWISTGELF